The 23 T cell receptor beta chains below were found in one sample sequenced in a study of blood T cell repertoires in COVID-19. This table comes from immunoSEQ multiplex PCR, and its TCRdb copy is limited to in-frame clones, with some not included. Of 100,000 to 150,000 clones listed, around 86% were seen once; the top ten hold roughly 5.4%. The sample consisted of peripheral blood. The receptors derive from a human donor in a cohort sampled during active COVID-19.

This clone is a singleton in its sample. The chain carries TRBV5-1 and TRBJ1-2; D not resolved. Germline CDR1 reads SGHRS; CDR2 reads YFSETQ. V shed 4 bases and J shed 10 bases, with 20 bases lying between them. The CDR3 is made up of 14 amino acids. CDR3 DNA sequence: TGCGCCAGCAGCCCCCTTTCCACCGGTGGAGACTACACCTTC. Translating gives CASSPLSTGGDYTF. Full variable domain (missing parts from reference TRBV5-1 and TRBJ1-2): KAGVTQTPRYLIKTRGQQVTLSCSPISGHRSVSWYQQTPGQGLQFLFEYFSETQRNKGNFPGRFSGRQFSNSRSEMNVSTLELGDSALYLCASSPLSTGGDYTFGSGTRLTVV.

There are a few counts of this clone. This chain uses TRBV6-5 with TRBJ1-5; no definite D call. The ends were cut back, 5 bases at V and 0 bases at J, with 11 bases in the middle. The V gene's germline CDR1 is MNHEY and CDR2 SVGAGI. This CDR3 is built from 15 residues. CDR3 protein: CASSSTRDSNQPQHF. DNA of the CDR3: TGTGCCAGCAGTAGTACGAGAGATAGCAATCAGCCCCAGCATTTT.

This clone was observed a few times. This chain connects TRBV28 to TRBJ1-5, with 11 nucleotides matching TRBD1. Germline V gene data show CDR1 as MDHEN and CDR2 as SYDVKM. Trimming cost V 6 bases and J 4 bases; bases outside gene matches: 11. This CDR3 has 17 residues. The chain's CDR3 is CASSTNRDRGKNQPQHF. The CDR3 DNA reads TGTGCCAGCAGCACAAACCGGGACAGGGGGAAAAATCAGCCCCAGCATTTT.

The chain combines TRBV6-2 or TRBV6-3 with TRBJ1-2; no reliable D call. Germline loops: CDR1 MNHEY, CDR2 SVGEGT. V was shortened by 5 bases and J by 6 bases, with 13 bases between the two germline ends. The CDR3 runs 13 residues. The chain's CDR3 is CASSLRERNGYTF. Written as DNA, the CDR3 is TGTGCCAGCAGTCTCCGGGAGAGGAATGGCTACACCTTC.

The chain recombines TRBV29-1 with TRBJ2-3; a possible D gene is TRBD1 (6 bases). CDR1 and CDR2 from the germline V gene are SQVTM and ANQGSEA. Trimming took off 8 bases at V and 0 bases at J, with 12 bases between the two ends. The CDR3 contains 13 residues. For the CDR3, the DNA is TGCAGCCCCACGGGACACAGCACAGATACGCAGTATTTT. This gives the protein CSPTGHSTDTQYF.

The chain is built from TRBV7-9 and TRBJ2-1; 13 nucleotides align to TRBD2. V dropped 5 bases and J dropped 9; count of bases not matched to a gene: 7. The germline CDR1 and CDR2 sequences are SEHNR and FQNEAQ (reference sequence). The CDR3 runs to 15 residues. Written as DNA, the CDR3 is TGTGCCAGCAGCATAAGGACTAGCGGGAGAAGTGAGCAGTTCTTC. This codes for CASSIRTSGRSEQFF.

The V and J genes are TRBV27 and TRBJ2-1; 12 bases align to TRBD2. Trimming at V came to 3 bases and at J to 3 bases, leaving 0 bases not matched to a gene. The germline V gene encodes CDR1 MNHEY and CDR2 SMNVEV (reference sequence). This CDR3 spans 15 amino acids. The CDR3 nucleotides are TGTGCCAGCAGTTTGACTAGCGGGGGCTACAATGAGCAGTTCTTC. Protein: CASSLTSGGYNEQFF.

This chain uses TRBV5-1 with TRBJ2-1; D might be TRBD2 (5 bases). The germline CDR1 and CDR2 sequences are SGHRS and YFSETQ. Trimming cost V 3 bases and J 5 bases, with 9 bases left between them. This CDR3 region has 13 residues. DNA of the CDR3: TGCGCCAGCAGCTCGGGAAACAACAATGAGCAGTTCTTC. It codes for CASSSGNNNEQFF. The whole variable domain, remainder taken from reference TRBV5-1 and TRBJ2-1, is KAGVTQTPRYLIKTRGQQVTLSCSPISGHRSVSWYQQTPGQGLQFLFEYFSETQRNKGNFPGRFSGRQFSNSRSEMNVSTLELGDSALYLCASSSGNNNEQFFGPGTRLTVL.

V is TRBV25-1 and J is TRBJ2-3; D might be TRBD2 (6 bases). The CDR3 is 16 residues long. V was clipped by 1 base and J by 4 bases, with 15 bases between them. CDR1 is MGHDK and CDR2 is SYGVNS in the germline V gene. In nucleotides, the CDR3 is TGTGCCAGCAGTGAATCAGGAGGGAAGGCAGCAGATACGCAGTATTTT. As protein: CASSESGGKAADTQYF.

The chain has TRBV10-3 and TRBJ2-1; 12 nucleotides line up with TRBD2. The CDR3 spans 14 residues. CDR1 is ENHRY, CDR2 SYGVKD, per germline. Trimming took 11 bases from V and 7 from J; bases not matched to a gene: 9. The CDR3 loop is CAAGLAGSGNEQFF. The CDR3 nucleotides are TGTGCCGCTGGACTAGCGGGGTCAGGGAATGAGCAGTTCTTC.

The genes are TRBV7-3 and TRBJ2-2, with 7 bases matching TRBD2. CDR1 SGHTA and CDR2 FQGTGA come from the germline V gene. This CDR3 comprises 17 residues. J gave up 7 bases and V 3 bases, and 14 bases lay outside the gene matches. DNA for the CDR3: TGTGCCAGCAGCTTCGTTTCGGGCGGGAGCGAGTTCGGGGAGCTGTTTTTT. Its protein is CASSFVSGGSEFGELFF.

This rearrangement joins TRBV7-8 to TRBJ2-2; no clear D. CDR3 size: 15 residues. Germline V CDR1 and CDR2: SGHVS, FQNEAQ. The germline V and J ends were trimmed by 3 bases and 4 bases, with 12 bases remaining between them. The CDR3 nucleotides read TGTGCCAGCAGCTTTACAGAATCGAGCACCGGGGAGCTGTTTTTT. Its translation is CASSFTESSTGELFF.

V usage is TRBV13 and J usage is TRBJ1-1; TRBD1 agrees at 7 bases. The CDR3 spans 11 residues. CDR1 is PRHDT and CDR2 is FYEKMQ in the germline V gene (reference sequence). Trimming removed 4 bases from V and 11 bases from J; junction bases left unmatched: 4. The CDR3 here is CASSYVGQAFF. CDR3 sequence (DNA): TGTGCCAGCAGCTACGTGGGACAGGCTTTCTTT.

The chain joins TRBV5-1 to TRBJ2-1; 9 bases are shared with TRBD1. V gave up 6 bases and J gave up 15 bases; unmatched junction bases: 31. The CDR3 is made up of 19 amino acids. Germline V CDR1 and CDR2: SGHRS, YFSETQ. This chain's CDR3 is CASTHGTGRLSASPKWWFF. CDR3 DNA: TGCGCCAGCACCCATGGGACAGGGAGACTCTCGGCATCACCTAAATGGTGGTTCTTC.

The chain has TRBV21-1 and TRBJ2-3; the tabulated D call, TRBD2, remains unverified against the DNA. TRBV21-1 is flagged as a pseudogene. The CDR3 has 15 amino acids. The CDR3 DNA reads TGTGCCAGCACTAGCGACTCCCTTAGCACAGATACGCAGTATTTT. Amino acids: CASTSDSLSTDTQYF.

The CDR3 region has the DNA TGTGCCAGCAGGAGTATCGGTGAAAAACTGTTTTTT. Translation: CASRSIGEKLFF. The chain has TRBV11-2 and TRBJ1-4; D gene unclear. The germline gives CDR1 SGHAT, CDR2 FQNNGV. Trimming stripped 6 bases from V and 7 bases from J, with 9 bases between. The CDR3 consists of 12 residues.

The chain carries TRBV12-3 or TRBV12-4 and TRBJ1-1; D perhaps matches TRBD1 (6 bases). V shed 5 bases and J shed 0 bases, with 7 bases lying between them. The CDR3 runs to 13 residues. CDR3 sequence (DNA): TGTGCCAGCAGTCGGACAGTGAACACTGAAGCTTTCTTT. Residues: CASSRTVNTEAFF.

Only a few counts were recorded for this clone. The genes are TRBV28 and TRBJ1-3; 9 nucleotides match TRBD1. The CDR3 length is 16 residues. V dropped 7 bases and J dropped 2; count of bases not matched to a gene: 9. CDR1 and CDR2 from the germline V gene are MDHEN and SYDVKM. The CDR3 protein is CASTRTGVMTGNTIYF. CDR3 bases: TGTGCCAGCACAAGGACAGGGGTAATGACTGGAAACACCATATATTTT.

The chain joins TRBV18 to TRBJ1-5; perhaps TRBD1 as D (5 bases). CDR1 is KGHSH, CDR2 LQKENI, per germline. This CDR3 has 17 amino acids. V lost 5 bases and J 0 bases, leaving 17 bases between the germline ends. The chain's CDR3 is CASSSQQDPYSNQPQHF. The CDR3 region has the DNA TGTGCCAGCTCATCTCAACAGGACCCTTATAGCAATCAGCCCCAGCATTTT.

This chain connects TRBV2 to TRBJ2-3; possibly TRBD2 for D (5 bases). CDR1 is SNHLY, CDR2 FYNNEI, per germline. This CDR3 contains 12 residues. Trimming took off 8 bases at V and 3 bases at J, with 9 bases between the two ends. CDR3 sequence: CASLGETDTQYF. For the CDR3, the DNA is TGTGCCAGCCTGGGAGAGACAGATACGCAGTATTTT. Combining the CDR3 with reference TRBV2 and TRBJ2-3 gives the whole variable domain EPEVTQTPSHQVTQMGQEVILRCVPISNHLYFYWYRQILGQKVEFLVSFYNNEISEKSEIFDDQFSVERPDGSNFTLKIRSTKLEDSAMYFCASLGETDTQYFGPGTRLTVL.

CDR3 amino acids: CASSLNPVLAAYNEQFF. DNA of the CDR3: TGTGCCAGCAGCTTAAACCCCGTTCTAGCGGCCTACAATGAGCAGTTCTTC. The chain links TRBV11-2 to TRBJ2-1; 7 bases line up with TRBD2. There are 17 residues in the CDR3. Per germline, CDR1 SGHAT and CDR2 FQNNGV. The V gene end was trimmed by 2 bases and the J gene end by 2 bases; junction bases not matched to a gene: 9.

The chain combines TRBV6-5 with TRBJ1-2; D gene uncertain. CDR1 MNHEY and CDR2 SVGAGI come from the germline V gene. Trimming pared 6 bases from V and 0 bases from J, leaving 8 bases between. This CDR3 has 13 residues. The DNA for the CDR3 is TGTGCCAGCAGCCCCGACACTAACTATGGCTACACCTTC. This sequence encodes CASSPDTNYGYTF.

The chain joins TRBV6-5 to TRBJ2-5, with D possibly being TRBD2 (6 bases). Germline V gene data show CDR1 as MNHEY and CDR2 as SVGAGI. CDR3 length equals 14 residues. Trimming cost V 5 bases and J 1 base, with 11 bases left between them. DNA for the CDR3: TGTGCCAGCAGTACGCGGGACTTCCAAGAGACCCAGTACTTC. Protein: CASSTRDFQETQYF.